A single T cell receptor (beta chain) is shown here with its context. The table lists this clonotype with many counts. It lacks a known antigen. Qualities for individual bases were not recorded, and no much larger clone is one base off. The sample originates from a study of neurological immune-mediated disorders (dated by TCRdb to the late 2010s). About the investigation overall: The study compared peripheral blood TCR-beta repertoires of HTLV-I-associated myelopathy (HAM/TSP) patients, multiple sclerosis patients and healthy controls using UMI-based sequencing. The 90 to 110 TCR-beta libraries included longitudinal samples, technical triplicates and paired sorted CD4+ and CD8+ T-cell subsets alongside PBMC samples. The cohort included some 68 subjects: approximately 14 with HAM/TSP, roughly 34 with multiple sclerosis, and around 20 healthy controls.

cDNA was synthesized by template-switch 5'RACE using a primer carrying a 10-nucleotide random unique molecular identifier by which each TCR transcript was tagged. Every sequencing run yielded over 190 million TCR-beta sequences covering 15-18 subjects. Total RNA was extracted with the RNeasy kit. The KAPA Real-time Library Amplification kit was used to amplify TCR-beta VDJ regions with primers for the TCR constant region and the 5'RACE anchor. A first PCR added sample indexes and Illumina adaptors, and a second PCR then raised library yield. The roughly 650 bp TCR product was size-selected on a 2% E-gel SizeSelection system after Ampure bead purification. Before pooling, library quality was assessed on a Bioanalyzer, concentration was determined with Qubit, and library quantification was performed with the Kapa Library Quantification kit. An Illumina HiSeq 2500 sequenced the libraries paired-end 2 x 150 bp. To increase sequence diversity, about 25-31% phiX was spiked into each library pool. The authors' analysis ran thus. Quality-filtered reads were processed with the UMI-based MiGEC pipeline, and over 75% of raw TCR sequences were removed by the MiGEC pipeline during error correction. VDJ genes were aligned to IMGT germline references, and each clonotype was defined by a unique CDR3 amino acid sequence together with V-J genes. Clonal expansion, Shannon diversity and CDR3 relatedness (CalcPairwiseDistances, ClusterSamples) were evaluated with VDJtools, and phylogenetic trees were built with CLCbio workbench. Expanded clones were defined as having at least 8 unique UMIs, based on coefficient-of-variation modelling across technical triplicates. The raw public reads went through TCRdb reprocessing: fastp at Q25, MiXCR clone calling, in-frame beta chains kept. Each entry is one CDR3 protein sequence, shown with its most common DNA and genes. TCRdb, not the authors, supplied the V and J calls. The sample data list roughly 20,000 distinct CDR3 sequences, and 13% to 15% of these were observed just once. The ten largest clones represent 7.8% of the sample.

The germline V gene (reference sequence) provides CDR1 SGHAT and CDR2 FQDESV. The CDR3 runs 15 residues from the cysteine to the phenylalanine. Left in the record is the CDR3 DNA by itself, 45 bases read in frame from the first base. V is cut back by 5 bases and J by 5 bases, with 7 bases in the junction unmatched. TCR libraries for sorted subsets were made from approximately 960,000 sorted CD4+ or CD8+ T cells. Peripheral blood was subjected to Ficoll-Hypaque density gradient centrifugation to isolate PBMCs, which were then cryopreserved in liquid nitrogen. Paired sorted CD4+ and CD8+ subsets came from healthy controls, HAM/TSP patients and MS patients. The study at large found these results: Expanded clones from different subjects shared no identical CDR3 amino acid sequences, which suggests that TCR-beta repertoires were private in all groups. TCR clonal expansion was highest in HAM/TSP patients and lowest in MS patients, with MS patients falling below even healthy controls.

The specimen was CD4+ T cells from blood. This receptor was obtained from a woman aged 60-75 years with HTLV-1-associated myelopathy (HAM/TSP). Recombination joined TRBV11-1 with TRBJ2-5; 11 bases in between match TRBD1. The encoded CDR3 is CASSPGTGGRETQYF. Here is the DNA: TGTGCCAGCAGCCCCGGGACAGGGGGTAGGGAGACCCAGTACTTC.